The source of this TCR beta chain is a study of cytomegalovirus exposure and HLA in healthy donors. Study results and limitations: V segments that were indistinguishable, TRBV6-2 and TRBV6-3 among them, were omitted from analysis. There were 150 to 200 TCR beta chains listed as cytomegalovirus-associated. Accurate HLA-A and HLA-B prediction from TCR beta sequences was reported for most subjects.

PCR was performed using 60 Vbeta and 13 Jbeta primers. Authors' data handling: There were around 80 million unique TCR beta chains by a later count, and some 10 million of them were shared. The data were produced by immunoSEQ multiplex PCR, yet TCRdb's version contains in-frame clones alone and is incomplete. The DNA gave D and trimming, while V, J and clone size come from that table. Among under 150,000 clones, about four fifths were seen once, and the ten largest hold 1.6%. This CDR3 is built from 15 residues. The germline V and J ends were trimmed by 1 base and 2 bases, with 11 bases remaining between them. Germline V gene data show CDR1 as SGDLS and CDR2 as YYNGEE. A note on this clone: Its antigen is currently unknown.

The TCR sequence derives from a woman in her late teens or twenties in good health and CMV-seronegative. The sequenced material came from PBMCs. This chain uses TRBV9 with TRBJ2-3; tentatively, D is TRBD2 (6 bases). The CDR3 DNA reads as TGTGCCAGCAGCGTAAAACTAGCCCCCACAGATACGCAGTATTTT. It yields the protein CASSVKLAPTDTQYF.